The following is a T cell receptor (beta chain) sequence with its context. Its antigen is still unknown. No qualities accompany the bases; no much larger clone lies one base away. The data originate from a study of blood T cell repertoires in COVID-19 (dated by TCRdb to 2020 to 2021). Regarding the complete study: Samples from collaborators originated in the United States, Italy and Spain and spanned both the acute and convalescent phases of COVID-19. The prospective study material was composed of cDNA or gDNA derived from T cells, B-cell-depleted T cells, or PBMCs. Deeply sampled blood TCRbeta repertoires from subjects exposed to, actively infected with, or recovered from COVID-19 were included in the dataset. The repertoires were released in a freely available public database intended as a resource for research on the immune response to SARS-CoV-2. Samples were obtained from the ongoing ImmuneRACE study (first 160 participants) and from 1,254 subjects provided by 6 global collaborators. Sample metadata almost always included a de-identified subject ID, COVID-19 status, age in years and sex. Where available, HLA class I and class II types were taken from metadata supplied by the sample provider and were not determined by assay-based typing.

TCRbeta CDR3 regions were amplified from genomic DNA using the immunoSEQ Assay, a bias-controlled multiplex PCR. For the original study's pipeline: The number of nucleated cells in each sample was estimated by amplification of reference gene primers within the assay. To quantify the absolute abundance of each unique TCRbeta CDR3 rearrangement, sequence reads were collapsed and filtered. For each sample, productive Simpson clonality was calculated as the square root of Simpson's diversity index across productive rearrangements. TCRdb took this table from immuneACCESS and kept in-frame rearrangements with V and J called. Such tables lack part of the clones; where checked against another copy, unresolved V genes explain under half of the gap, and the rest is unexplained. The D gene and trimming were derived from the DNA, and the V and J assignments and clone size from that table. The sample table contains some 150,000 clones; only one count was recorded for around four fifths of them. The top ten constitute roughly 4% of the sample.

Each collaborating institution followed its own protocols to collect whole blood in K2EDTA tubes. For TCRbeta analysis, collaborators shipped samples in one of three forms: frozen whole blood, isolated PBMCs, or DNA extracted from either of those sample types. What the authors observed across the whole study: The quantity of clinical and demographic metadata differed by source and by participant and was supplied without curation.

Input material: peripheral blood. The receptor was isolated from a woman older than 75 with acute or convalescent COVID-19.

The CDR3 reads CASSLVGGTSGEEQFF. The nucleotide sequence reads as follows: TGTGCCAGCAGCTTAGTAGGCGGGACTAGCGGGGAAGAGCAGTTCTTC. Rearrangement joined TRBV11-2 to TRBJ2-1; TRBD2 fits 13 bases in the junction. Including cysteine and phenylalanine, the CDR3 has 16 amino acids. The entry retains the CDR3 DNA only, 48 bases that are in frame from base 1. Trimming leaves V shorter by 1 base and J shorter by 10 bases, with the junction holding 7 bases beyond the gene matches. CDR1 SGHAT and CDR2 FQNNGV were looked up in the germline V gene.